This T cell receptor beta chain was recovered during a study of sequential checkpoint blockade in melanoma. Repertoires were generated with immunoSEQ multiplex PCR, while TCRdb's copy carries only in-frame clones and drops some. Seen here are roughly 11,000 clones, just under 85% observed once, and the top ten hold 50% to 65%. Treatment: randomized to nivolumab then ipilimumab (arm A) or the reverse (arm B). The CDR3 runs 14 residues. V lost 7 bases, J lost 6 bases, and 19 bases lay in between. From germline, CDR1 is SGHVS and CDR2 FNYEAQ. The chain employs TRBV7-6 and TRBJ2-7, with D perhaps TRBD1 (6 bases). The sample here was CD8+ T cells sorted from blood (inferred from file names), taken from a patient given nivolumab and ipilimumab in sequence. This receptor was obtained from a human donor with melanoma. This chain's CDR3 is CASTPFLEQGEQYF. In nucleotides, the CDR3 is TGTGCCAGCACCCCTTTTCTAGAACAGGGCGAGCAGTACTTC.